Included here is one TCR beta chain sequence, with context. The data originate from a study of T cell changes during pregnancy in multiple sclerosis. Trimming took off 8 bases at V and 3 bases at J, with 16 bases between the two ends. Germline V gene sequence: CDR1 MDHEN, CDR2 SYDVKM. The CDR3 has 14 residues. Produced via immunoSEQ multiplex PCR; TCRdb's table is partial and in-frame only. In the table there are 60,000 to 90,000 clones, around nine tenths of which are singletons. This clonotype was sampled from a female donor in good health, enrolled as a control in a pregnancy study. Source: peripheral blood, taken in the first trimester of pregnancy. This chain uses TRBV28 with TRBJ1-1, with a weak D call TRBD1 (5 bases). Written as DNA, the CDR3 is TGTGCCAGCCGTCGGGGGGGGGTATACACTGAAGCTTTCTTT. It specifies CASRRGGVYTEAFF. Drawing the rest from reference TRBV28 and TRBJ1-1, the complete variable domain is DVKVTQSSRYLVKRTGEKVFLECVQDMDHENMFWYRQDPGLGLRLIYFSYDVKMKEKGDIPEGYSVSREKKERFSLILESASTNQTSMYLCASRRGGVYTEAFFGQGTRLTVV.